These T cell receptor beta chains were read from a single sample in a study of Tregs in tolerant kidney transplant recipients. Libraries were prepared by immunoSEQ multiplex PCR; TCRdb keeps only in-frame clonotypes and omits some of them. The sample has around 70,000 clones; more than 90% are singletons. The material was CD8+ T cells from blood, obtained before the transplant. The origin of the receptors is a human donor who received a combined kidney and bone marrow transplant. The CDR3 runs from the conserved cysteine through the conserved F or W. Fields, in order: V gene, clone size, J gene, CDR3 protein. Clone size, where shown, is once, few, many, or a class for clones that have expanded.

V gene: TRBV6-5; clone size: .; J gene: TRBJ1-1; CDR3 protein: CASSFGMGANTEAFF
V gene: TRBV2; clone size: .; J gene: TRBJ2-7; CDR3 protein: CASSEPGHEQYF
V gene: TRBV5-4; clone size: .; J gene: TRBJ1-1; CDR3 protein: CASSPRGENTEAFF
V gene: TRBV5-1; clone size: .; J gene: TRBJ2-2; CDR3 protein: CASSSSFGELFF
V gene: TRBV7-8; clone size: .; J gene: TRBJ2-2; CDR3 protein: CASSFILAGGDTGELFF
V gene: TRBV9; clone size: few; J gene: TRBJ2-3; CDR3 protein: CASSVLGLHTDTQYF
V gene: TRBV9; clone size: .; J gene: TRBJ1-1; CDR3 protein: CASSPQGVLEAFF
V gene: TRBV7-9; clone size: .; J gene: TRBJ2-2; CDR3 protein: CASEGQLNTGELFF
V gene: TRBV7-9; clone size: .; J gene: TRBJ2-7; CDR3 protein: CASSSPVGLGPDEQYF
V gene: TRBV28; clone size: .; J gene: TRBJ1-5; CDR3 protein: CASSLTGQGVNQPQHF
V gene: TRBV7-2; clone size: .; J gene: TRBJ1-1; CDR3 protein: CASSFHGGAVEAFF
V gene: TRBV7-8; clone size: .; J gene: TRBJ2-1; CDR3 protein: CASSPGLAGSSYNEQFF
V gene: TRBV6-5; clone size: .; J gene: TRBJ2-5; CDR3 protein: CASSYATGSDQETQYF
V gene: TRBV4-3; clone size: .; J gene: TRBJ2-1; CDR3 protein: CASSQVRDLNEQFF
V gene: TRBV5-1; clone size: .; J gene: TRBJ2-1; CDR3 protein: CASSVAGAVEQFF
V gene: TRBV7-2; clone size: .; J gene: TRBJ2-7; CDR3 protein: CASSLDLGGEQYF
V gene: TRBV14; clone size: .; J gene: TRBJ1-3; CDR3 protein: CASSQDSTGSGNTIYF
V gene: TRBV5-1; clone size: .; J gene: TRBJ2-3; CDR3 protein: CASSFLLLAGGLEDTQYF
V gene: TRBV5-7; clone size: .; J gene: TRBJ2-7; CDR3 protein: CASSLVALVVEQYF
V gene: TRBV5-6; clone size: .; J gene: TRBJ2-7; CDR3 protein: CASSFGQGLNEQYF
V gene: TRBV19; clone size: .; J gene: TRBJ2-1; CDR3 protein: CASSIDQAGYNEQFF
V gene: TRBV5-6; clone size: .; J gene: TRBJ2-1; CDR3 protein: CASSFEGVNEQFF
V gene: TRBV4-3; clone size: few; J gene: TRBJ1-6; CDR3 protein: CASSQDYGLGGDSPLHF
V gene: TRBV29-1; clone size: .; J gene: TRBJ2-1; CDR3 protein: CSVDPTSGTYNEQFF
V gene: TRBV4-1; clone size: .; J gene: TRBJ1-2; CDR3 protein: CASSQGTGIYGYTF
V gene: TRBV27; clone size: .; J gene: TRBJ2-7; CDR3 protein: CASSLRDSYYEQYF
V gene: TRBV4-3; clone size: .; J gene: TRBJ2-7; CDR3 protein: CASSQVDLREGGSYEQYF
V gene: TRBV9; clone size: .; J gene: TRBJ1-6; CDR3 protein: CASSVGDSSYNSPLHF
V gene: TRBV28; clone size: .; J gene: TRBJ2-1; CDR3 protein: CASRLWREWVDEQFF
V gene: TRBV27; clone size: .; J gene: TRBJ1-5; CDR3 protein: CASSLTGGTFNQPQHF
V gene: TRBV12-5; clone size: .; J gene: TRBJ2-7; CDR3 protein: CASGAAGYLHYEQYF
V gene: TRBV4-3; clone size: .; J gene: TRBJ2-7; CDR3 protein: CASSQGLPGLQYF
V gene: TRBV27; clone size: .; J gene: TRBJ2-1; CDR3 protein: CASGGVATSSYNEQFF
V gene: TRBV27; clone size: .; J gene: TRBJ2-1; CDR3 protein: CASSPGGGNEQFF
V gene: TRBV5-8; clone size: .; J gene: TRBJ2-5; CDR3 protein: CASSLGTGGIETQYF
V gene: TRBV13; clone size: .; J gene: TRBJ2-1; CDR3 protein: CASSYGTSGANEQFF
V gene: TRBV9; clone size: .; J gene: TRBJ2-5; CDR3 protein: CASSVPPTGETQYF
V gene: TRBV11-2; clone size: .; J gene: TRBJ2-3; CDR3 protein: CASSPDPGGSPDTQYF